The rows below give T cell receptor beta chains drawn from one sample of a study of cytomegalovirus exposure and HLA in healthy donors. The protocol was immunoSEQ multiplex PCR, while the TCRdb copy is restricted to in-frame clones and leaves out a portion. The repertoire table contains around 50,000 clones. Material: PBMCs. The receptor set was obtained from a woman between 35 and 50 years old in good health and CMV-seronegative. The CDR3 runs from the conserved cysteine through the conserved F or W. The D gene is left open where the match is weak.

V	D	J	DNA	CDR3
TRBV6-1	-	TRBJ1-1	TGTGCCAGCAGTGAAGCGGGCAGGGGATGGGGCACTGAAGCTTTCTTT	CASSEAGRGWGTEAFF
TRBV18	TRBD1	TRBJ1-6	TGTGCCAGCTTAGTGAGGCAGGGGGAGAGGTCACCCCTCCACTTT	CASLVRQGERSPLHF
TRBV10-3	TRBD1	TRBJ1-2	TGTGCCATCAGGGGGACAGATAACTATGGCTACACCTTC	CAIRGTDNYGYTF
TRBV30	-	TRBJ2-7	TGTGCCTGGACGAACTCAAACCCTGCCTCCGTAGACGAGCAGTACTTC	CAWTNSNPASVDEQYF
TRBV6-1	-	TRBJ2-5	TGTGCCAGCAGTCCCCTTTGGGGCGAGACCCAGTACTTC	CASSPLWGETQYF
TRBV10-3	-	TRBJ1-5	TGTGCCATCAGTGAGTCCGCCGTGCAGGGTGATAATCAGCCCCAGCATTTT	CAISESAVQGDNQPQHF
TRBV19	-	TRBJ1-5	TGTGCCAGTAGTATAGTAACAGGTAGTCAGCCCCAGCATTTT	CASSIVTGSQPQHF
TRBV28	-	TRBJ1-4	TGTGCCAGCAGTTTAGGGAGCGGAGCAACTAATGAAAAACTGTTTTTT	CASSLGSGATNEKLFF
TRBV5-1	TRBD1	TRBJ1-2	TGCGCCAGCAGCGATGACAGGGGCGACTATGGCTACACCTTC	CASSDDRGDYGYTF
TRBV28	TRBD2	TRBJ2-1	TGTGCCAGCAGTTCGTCTAGCGGGAGTCGTAGCAATGAGCAGTTCTTC	CASSSSSGSRSNEQFF
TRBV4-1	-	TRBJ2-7	TGCGCCAGCAGCCAAGAAGCTAGTGGCTCCTACGAGCAGTACTTC	CASSQEASGSYEQYF
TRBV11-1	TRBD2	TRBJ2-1	TGTGCCAGCAGCTTAGGGACTAGCTCCTACAATGAGCAGTTCTTC	CASSLGTSSYNEQFF
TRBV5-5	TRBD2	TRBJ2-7	TGTGCCAGCAGCTTGCCTAGCGGGATGGACGAGCAGTACTTC	CASSLPSGMDEQYF
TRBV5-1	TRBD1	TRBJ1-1	TGCGCCAGCAGCTTAGGACAGGGCGGCACTGAAGCTTTCTTT	CASSLGQGGTEAFF
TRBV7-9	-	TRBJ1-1	TGTGCCAGCAGCTTAGGAGGAGGGTGGAATGAAGCTTTCTTT	CASSLGGGWNEAFF
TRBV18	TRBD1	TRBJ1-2	TGTGCCAGCTCACCGGAATGGACAGGAACTAACTATGGCTACACCTTC	CASSPEWTGTNYGYTF
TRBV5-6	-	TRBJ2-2	TGTGCCAGCAGCTTGTATGGTGGGGGCGTCTCCGGGGAGCTGTTTTTT	CASSLYGGGVSGELFF
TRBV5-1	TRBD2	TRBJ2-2	TGCGCCAGCAGCTCCGGAAGCGGGAGTGGCACCGGGGAGCTGTTTTTT	CASSSGSGSGTGELFF
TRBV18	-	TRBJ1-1	TGTGCCAGCTCATTATCAAGGTTCACCGGGACAATGAACACTGAAGCTTTCTTT	CASSLSRFTGTMNTEAFF
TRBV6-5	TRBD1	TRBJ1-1	TGTGCCAGTGGACAGGGCGCTGAAGCTTTCTTT	CASGQGAEAFF
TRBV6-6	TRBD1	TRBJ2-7	TGTGCCAGCAGTTACACAGGGACAGGGGTCCCCTACGAGCAGTACTTC	CASSYTGTGVPYEQYF
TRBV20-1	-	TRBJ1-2	TGCAGTGCTAGAGATCCGGGAAAACCCCCCTTC	CSARDPGKPPF
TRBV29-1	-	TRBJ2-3	TGCAGCGAACTACCCGGGACAAGCGATACGCAGTATTTT	CSELPGTSDTQYF
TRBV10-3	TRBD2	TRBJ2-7	TGTGCCACCGAGGCGAGCGGGGGGGCCTACGAGCAGTACTTC	CATEASGGAYEQYF
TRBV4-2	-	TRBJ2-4	TGTGCCAGCAGCGAGAGCGGGAACATTCAGTACTTC	CASSESGNIQYF
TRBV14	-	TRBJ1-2	TGTGCCAGCAGCCAATCCCTTCGGCAGGGAGGGGATGGCTACACCTTC	CASSQSLRQGGDGYTF
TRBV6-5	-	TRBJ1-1	TGTGCCAGCAGTCTAAGGAGGGAATCCACTGAAGCTTTCTTT	CASSLRRESTEAFF
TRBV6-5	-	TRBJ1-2	TGTGCCACATCCACTACCGACGCACGTGGCTACACCTTC	CATSTTDARGYTF
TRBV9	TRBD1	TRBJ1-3	TGTGCCAGCAGCGTAGAGGTCCCGGGACAGGTTTTCTCTGGAAACACCATATATTTT	CASSVEVPGQVFSGNTIYF
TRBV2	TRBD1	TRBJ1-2	TGTGCCAGCAGTGAACAAGGACAGGGCTATGGCTACACCTTC	CASSEQGQGYGYTF
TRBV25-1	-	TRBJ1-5	TGTGCCAGCAGTGAATTCGGGGAAGCCGTCCCCCAGCATTTT	CASSEFGEAVPQHF
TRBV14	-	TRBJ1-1	TGTGCCAGCAGCTTGCGCTTCGGCACTGAAGCTTTCTTT	CASSLRFGTEAFF
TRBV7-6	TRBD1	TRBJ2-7	TGTGCCAGCAGCTCCAGATCCCGGGACAGGGGGCTGTACGAGCAGTACTTC	CASSSRSRDRGLYEQYF
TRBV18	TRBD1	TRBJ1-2	TGTGCCAGCTCACCTGCGGGACAGAGGGACTACACCTTC	CASSPAGQRDYTF
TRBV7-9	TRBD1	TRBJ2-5	TGTGCCAGCAGCCGGGACAGGGGAATAGGAGAGACCCAGTACTTC	CASSRDRGIGETQYF
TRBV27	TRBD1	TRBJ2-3	TGTGCCAGCAGCCGGGACAGAAACACAGATACGCAGTATTTT	CASSRDRNTDTQYF
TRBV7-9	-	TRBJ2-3	TGTGCCAGCAGCTTGCCGAACGTGGGGCTGGCAGATACGCAGTATTTT	CASSLPNVGLADTQYF
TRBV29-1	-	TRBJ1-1	TGCAGCGTTGCGGACACCGTGGGCACTGAAGCTTTCTTT	CSVADTVGTEAFF
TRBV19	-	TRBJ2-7	TGTGCCAGTAAAGCGTCGGGGGATCGCTACGAGCAGTACTTC	CASKASGDRYEQYF
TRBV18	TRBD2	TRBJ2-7	TGTGCCAGCTCAACCCCTAGCGGGGGCTACGAGCAGTACTTC	CASSTPSGGYEQYF
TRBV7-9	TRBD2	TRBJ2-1	TGTGCCAGCAGCCCGGAGCGGGGGTTCAATGAGCAGTTCTTC	CASSPERGFNEQFF
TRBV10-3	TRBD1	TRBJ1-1	TGTGCCATCAGTGAGCCGCCGGGACAGGGGAACACTGAAGCTTTCTTT	CAISEPPGQGNTEAFF
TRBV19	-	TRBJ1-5	TGTGCCAGTAGCTACGACCCCGTGAGCGTCGTTGACAATCAGCCCCAGCATTTT	CASSYDPVSVVDNQPQHF
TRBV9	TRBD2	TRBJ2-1	TGTGCCAGCAGCGAAGGACTAGCTGAGGACAATGAGCAGTTCTTC	CASSEGLAEDNEQFF
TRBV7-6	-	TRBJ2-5	TGTGCCAGCAGCGTACAGGGGGGGCCAGAGACCCAGTACTTC	CASSVQGGPETQYF
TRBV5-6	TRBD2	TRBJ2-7	TGTGCCAGCAGCCCCCTTAGCGGGAGGGGGCGGTACGAGCAGTACTTC	CASSPLSGRGRYEQYF
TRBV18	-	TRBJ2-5	TGTGCCAGCTCACCTAACAGGGAAGAGACCCAGTACTTC	CASSPNREETQYF
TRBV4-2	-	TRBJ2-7	TGTGCCAGCAGCCAAGATAGAAGCGGACTCTACGAGCAGTACTTC	CASSQDRSGLYEQYF